These 28 T cell receptor beta chains originate from one sample sequenced in a study of T cells in Graves' hyperthyroidism and ophthalmopathy. Researchers amplified the TCR beta CDR3 regions from RNA transcripts. HTBI primers were employed in a first-round RT-PCR of the TCR CDR3. MiXCR, run by TCRdb on the multiplex PCR reads, gives a single entry per CDR3 protein. The sample holds a few hundred thousand distinct CDR3 sequences; roughly an eighth are singletons and the top ten take 30% to 40%. Sequences were obtained from blood. These receptors originate from a woman in her thirties or forties with Graves' ophthalmopathy.

This clonotype was seen at least ten times. CDR3 in amino acids: CASSEIGGPGGETQYF. The CDR3 DNA follows: TGTGCCAGCAGTGAAATCGGGGGGCCGGGGGGGGAGACCCAGTACTTC. V and J are TRBV6-1 and TRBJ2-5; 8 nucleotides align to TRBD2. Germline V lookup: CDR1 MNHNS, CDR2 SASEGT. V trimming: 2 bases; J trimming: 5 bases; junction bases outside the gene matches: 10. The CDR3 extends over 16 amino acids.

V is TRBV5-1 and J is TRBJ2-7, with 8 bases fitting TRBD1. Trimming took 4 bases from V and 3 from J; bases not matched to a gene: 9. Germline V gene lookup returns CDR1 SGHRS and CDR2 YFSETQ. This CDR3 region has 15 residues. This CDR3 reads CASSNRQGNVYEQYF. For the CDR3, the DNA is TGCGCCAGCAGCAATCGACAGGGGAACGTCTACGAGCAGTACTTC.

At least ten counts were recorded for this clonotype. The rearrangement joins TRBV7-8 to TRBJ2-1; 8 nucleotides agree with TRBD2. The germline V gene has CDR1 SGHVS and CDR2 FQNEAQ. Trimming cost V 0 bases and J 8 bases; bases outside gene matches: 9. This CDR3 is built from 16 residues. CDR3 region: CASSLARDSGIDEQFF. The CDR3 bases are TGTGCCAGCAGCTTAGCGCGGGATAGCGGGATAGATGAGCAGTTCTTC. The complete variable domain, with remaining parts taken from reference TRBV7-8 and TRBJ2-1, reads GAGVSQSPRYKVAKRGQDVALRCDPISGHVSLFWYQQALGQGPEFLTYFQNEAQLDKSGLPSDRFFAERPEGSVSTLKIQRTQQEDSAVYLCASSLARDSGIDEQFFGPGTRLTVL.

With regard to this clonotype: This sequence may be a read error, since a much larger clone differs from it by one base. This chain uses TRBV6-2 or TRBV6-3 with TRBJ1-5, with 8 bases aligning to TRBD1. Germline CDR1 MNHEY, CDR2 SVGEGT. CDR3 length: 17 amino acids. The CDR3 nucleotides are TGTGCCAGCAACCCCGGACAGGGCGATCGTAGCGTTCAGTCCCAGCATTTT. Amino acid sequence: CASNPGQGDRSVQSQHF.

Many counts were recorded for this clonotype. This chain joins TRBV27 and TRBJ1-3; unclear D gene. The CDR3 runs to 17 residues. CDR1 and CDR2 (germline): MNHEY, SMNVEV (reference sequence). V lost 5 bases, J lost 5 bases, and 22 bases lay in between. DNA for the CDR3: TGTGCCAGCAGTCCCCTAGGCTCCAAGGCGAGGCGAAACACCATATATTTT. The encoded protein is CASSPLGSKARRNTIYF.

The chain employs TRBV30 and TRBJ2-2; 9 nucleotides match TRBD1. The CDR3 covers 14 residues. V shed 0 bases and J 6 bases; nucleotides not matched to a gene: 2. CDR1 is GTSNPN and CDR2 is SVGIG in the germline V gene (reference sequence). CDR3 DNA: TGTGCCTGGAGTGTAGGGACAGGGCCCGGGGAGCTGTTTTTT. Amino acids: CAWSVGTGPGELFF.

The table lists this clonotype with many counts. This chain connects TRBV25-1 to TRBJ1-2; 7 bases fit TRBD1. The CDR3 is 17 amino acids. Germline loops: CDR1 MGHDK, CDR2 SYGVNS. After removal of 5 bases from V and 4 bases from J, the junction contained 16 bases not matched to a gene. CDR3 bases: TGTGCCAGCAGTCCCCACCGGACAGGTCAAGGGGTCTATGGCTACACCTTC. This encodes CASSPHRTGQGVYGYTF.

There are a few counts of this clonotype. The chain is built from TRBV4-2 and TRBJ1-1, with D hard to call. The germline CDR1 and CDR2 sequences are LGHNA and YNFKEQ. The CDR3 consists of 14 residues. The germline V and J ends were trimmed by 0 bases and 4 bases, with 9 bases remaining between them. CDR3 amino acids: CASSQDLESTEAFF. As DNA, the CDR3 is TGTGCCAGCAGCCAAGATCTGGAGAGCACTGAAGCTTTCTTT.

V gene TRBV5-1 combines with J gene TRBJ2-1; 9 positions agree with TRBD1. The germline gives CDR1 SGHRS, CDR2 YFSETQ. Unmatched junction bases numbered 0, after V lost 7 bases and J lost 4 bases. The CDR3 runs 12 residues. CDR3 in amino acids: CASGQGYNEQFF. CDR3 DNA sequence: TGCGCCAGCGGACAGGGGTACAATGAGCAGTTCTTC.

The rearrangement uses TRBV7-9 and TRBJ1-2; no reliable D call. V gave up 1 base and J gave up 4 bases, with 19 bases separating them. CDR1 and CDR2 (germline): SEHNR, FQNEAQ (reference sequence). CDR3 length: 17 residues. CDR3 amino acids: CASSLVSQSVTPYGYTF. For the CDR3, the DNA is TGTGCCAGCAGCTTAGTTTCGCAGAGCGTGACCCCCTATGGCTACACCTTC.

The sample holds a few counts of this clonotype. The chain couples TRBV13 to TRBJ1-2, with a possible D match to TRBD1 (6 bases). CDR3 length: 14 residues. Per germline, CDR1 PRHDT and CDR2 FYEKMQ (reference sequence). V was trimmed by 4 bases and J by 4 bases, leaving 13 bases between them. DNA for the CDR3: TGTGCCAGCAGCTCAGGGGCAGCTTCCTATGGCTACACCTTC. This encodes CASSSGAASYGYTF.

This clonotype was counted ten times or more. The rearrangement joins TRBV7-2 to TRBJ2-2, with no clear D. CDR1 and CDR2 (germline): SGHTA, FQGNSA. The CDR3 contains 13 residues. V lost 4 bases to trimming and J lost 4 bases, with 7 bases between them. In DNA form, the CDR3 reads TGTGCCAGCAGCTCTCAAAGCACCGGGGAGCTGTTTTTT. Its translation: CASSSQSTGELFF. Filled out from reference TRBV7-2 and TRBJ2-2, the complete variable domain reads GAGVSQSPSNKVTEKGKDVELRCDPISGHTALYWYRQSLGQGLEFLIYFQGNSAPDKSGLPSDRFSAERTGGSVSTLTIQRTQQEDSAVYLCASSSQSTGELFFGEGSRLTVL.

This clonotype was observed many times. The J gene is TRBJ2-5, the V gene TRBV7-9; 7 bases are shared with TRBD2. Germline trimming cut 0 bases from V and 5 bases from J; bases unmatched to any gene: 6. Looked up from germline, CDR1 is SEHNR and CDR2 is FQNEAQ (reference sequence). This CDR3 is built from 15 residues. CDR3 in DNA: TGTGCCAGCAGCTTAGCTTTGACTAGCTGGGAGACCCAGTACTTC. It is translated as CASSLALTSWETQYF.

This clonotype was observed many times. The V gene is TRBV2, the J gene TRBJ2-3; 7 nucleotides line up with TRBD2. CDR3 length: 15 amino acids. The V gene end was trimmed by 2 bases and the J gene end by 1 base; junction bases not matched to a gene: 3. Germline loops: CDR1 SNHLY, CDR2 FYNNEI. In DNA form, the CDR3 reads TGTGCCAGCAGTGAAACTGCGGGGGGCACAGATACGCAGTATTTT. This codes for CASSETAGGTDTQYF.

In its sample, this clonotype was seen many times. The chain links TRBV15 to TRBJ2-5; D is unclear. V was trimmed by 5 bases and J by 4 bases, leaving 14 bases between them. This CDR3 region has 14 residues. The germline V gene encodes CDR1 LNHNV and CDR2 YYDKDF (reference sequence). DNA for the CDR3: TGTGCCACCAGCGCAGGCCTTCACGGAGAGACCCAGTACTTC. It is translated as CATSAGLHGETQYF. The complete variable domain, with remaining parts taken from reference TRBV15 and TRBJ2-5, reads DAMVIQNPRYQVTQFGKPVTLSCSQTLNHNVMYWYQQKSSQAPKLLFHYYDKDFNNEADTPDNFQSRRPNTSFCFLDIRSPGLGDTAMYLCATSAGLHGETQYFGPGTRLLVL.

This clonotype has more than one count but fewer than ten. CDR3 DNA: TGCGCCAGCAGCTTGGGGACATCAGGAGGTGAAGCTTTCTTT. This gives the protein CASSLGTSGGEAFF. The rearrangement uses TRBV5-1 and TRBJ1-1; a weak D match, TRBD1 (5 bases). Germline CDR1 and CDR2: SGHRS and YFSETQ. With 0 bases removed from V and 7 bases from J, the gap between germline ends came to 13 bases. The CDR3 is 14 residues long.

The genes are TRBV4-2 and TRBJ1-2; D may be TRBD1 (5 bases). The V gene lost 1 base and the J gene lost 1 base, with 13 bases spanning the gap. This CDR3 contains 16 residues. Germline CDR1 and CDR2: LGHNA and YNFKEQ. CDR3: CASSQGTRQLNYGYTF. CDR3 in DNA: TGTGCCAGCAGCCAAGGGACTAGACAGCTTAACTATGGCTACACCTTC.

A word on this clonotype: A read error is possible here, since a much larger clone lies one base away. The genes are TRBV30 and TRBJ2-1; possibly TRBD2 for D (5 bases). Trimming took 5 bases from V and 5 from J, leaving 16 bases between them. The CDR3 length is 14 residues. Germline V gene data show CDR1 as GTSNPN and CDR2 as SVGIG (reference sequence). This CDR3 reads CAWSGVSTNNEQFF. The CDR3 DNA follows: TGTGCCTGGTCCGGGGTTTCGACGAACAATGAGCAGTTCTTC. The complete variable domain, with remaining parts taken from reference TRBV30 and TRBJ2-1, reads SQTIHQWPATLVQPVGSPLSLECTVEGTSNPNLYWYRQAAGRGLQLLFYSVGIGQISSEVPQNLSASRPQDRQFILSSKKLLLSDSGFYLCAWSGVSTNNEQFFGPGTRLTVL.

This clonotype was observed many times. The chain employs TRBV15 and TRBJ1-5; D is undetermined. Trimming removed 4 bases at V and 0 bases at J, with 16 bases between. Germline CDR1 reads LNHNV; CDR2 reads YYDKDF (reference sequence). This CDR3 has 17 amino acids. The CDR3 DNA reads TGTGCCACCAGCACCGACCTAGAAATTTATAGCAATCAGCCCCAGCATTTT. This translates into CATSTDLEIYSNQPQHF.

This clonotype was seen more than once but under ten times. One end of the junction does not line up with germline, which may come from a read error. The gene calls are TRBV20-1 and TRBJ1-1, with D possibly TRBD1 on 6 matching bases. The germline V gene has CDR1 DFQATT and CDR2 SNEGSKA (reference sequence). The CDR3 runs 15 residues. CDR3 sequence: CSARFNREGNAEAFF. The CDR3 nucleotides read TGCAGTGCTAGGTTCAACAGGGAGGGGAACGCTGAAGCTTTCTTT.

This clonotype was observed at least ten times. The chain recombines TRBV11-2 with TRBJ1-1; maybe TRBD1 (6 bases). The ends were cut back, 5 bases at V and 7 bases at J, with 11 bases in the middle. Germline CDR1 is SGHAT and CDR2 is FQNNGV. The length of the CDR3 is 12 residues. This CDR3 is CASSGGGLEAFF. The CDR3, as DNA: TGTGCCAGCAGCGGGGGCGGCCTTGAAGCTTTCTTT.

This clonotype was found many times. The rearrangement links TRBV12-3 or TRBV12-4 to TRBJ2-2; perhaps D is TRBD1 or TRBD2 (5 bases each). V lost 5 bases, J lost 9 bases, and 10 bases lay in between. This CDR3 comprises 12 residues. The CDR3 sequence is CASSLGGWELFF. CDR3 nucleotides: TGTGCCAGCAGTCTTGGGGGTTGGGAGCTGTTTTTT.

V usage is TRBV29-1 and J usage is TRBJ2-5; D perhaps matches TRBD2 (5 bases). The germline V gene has CDR1 SQVTM and CDR2 ANQGSEA. The CDR3 spans 11 residues. Trimming took off 3 bases at V and 5 bases at J, with 7 bases between the two ends. CDR3 loop: CSVEPGETQYF. For the CDR3, the DNA is TGCAGCGTTGAGCCGGGGGAGACCCAGTACTTC.

The CDR3 region is CASSLAVGGANSPLHF. The CDR3 nucleotides read TGCGCCAGCAGCTTGGCCGTCGGGGGCGCGAATTCACCCCTCCACTTT. The genes are TRBV5-1 and TRBJ1-6; perhaps TRBD1 as D (6 bases). The CDR3 covers 16 residues. Trimming shortened V by 0 bases and J by 7 bases, and 14 bases separated the two germline ends. The V gene's germline CDR1 is SGHRS and CDR2 YFSETQ.

This clonotype was recorded at least ten times. V and J are TRBV2 and TRBJ1-5, with D possibly TRBD1 on 6 matching bases. The CDR3 is 13 residues long. Trimming stripped 9 bases from V and 7 bases from J, with 16 bases between. Germline CDR1 reads SNHLY; CDR2 reads FYNNEI. CDR3 amino acids: CASGQGLSQPQHF. For the CDR3, the DNA is TGTGCCAGTGGTCAGGGGCTATCCCAGCCCCAGCATTTT.

This clonotype appeared a few times. The chain joins TRBV10-1 to TRBJ2-3; 10 positions agree with TRBD2. The ends lost 1 base at V and 4 bases at J; junction bases unmatched: 2. The CDR3 is made up of 15 amino acids. CDR1 and CDR2 from the germline V gene are WNHNN and SYGVQD (reference sequence). Here the CDR3 DNA reads TGCGCCAGCAGTGAGTTCCTAGCGGGAGCAGATACGCAGTATTTT. It specifies CASSEFLAGADTQYF.

This clonotype was found many times. V and J are TRBV12-3 or TRBV12-4 and TRBJ1-1; the match to TRBD1 covers 9 bases. Trimming removed 5 bases from V and 6 bases from J; junction bases left unmatched: 4. This CDR3 has 13 residues. CDR3 coding DNA: TGTGCCAGCAGTACAGGGGGCCTTTCTGAAGCTTTCTTT. It specifies CASSTGGLSEAFF.

This chain connects TRBV10-2 to TRBJ1-5; TRBD1 might be the D (6 bases). CDR3 length: 13 residues. The germline CDR1 and CDR2 sequences are WSHSY and SAAADI. V was trimmed by 3 bases and J by 6 bases, leaving 9 bases between them. CDR3 coding DNA: TGCGCCAGCAGTGACCCGACAGGTCAGCCCCAGCATTTT. Translated, it gives CASSDPTGQPQHF.